One and the same sample provided the 26 T cell receptor beta chains below, sequenced in a study of Graves' ophthalmopathy and Graves' hyperthyroidism. The TCR beta CDR3 regions underwent amplification from RNA transcripts. HTBI primers were used in a first-round RT-PCR, which preceded a second-round multiplex PCR. TCRdb called the multiplex PCR reads again in MiXCR, with one record for every CDR3 protein. The sample gives around 670,000 distinct CDR3 sequences, 35% to 50% of which show up once; approximately 46% is in the top ten. The sequencing input was peripheral blood. These receptors all come from an adult man with Graves' ophthalmopathy.

The DNA of the CDR3 is TGTGCCAGCAGTGCTAGAGATATACTAGGGGAGCTGTTTTTT. This translates into CASSARDILGELFF. The rearrangement links TRBV25-1 to TRBJ2-2; no firm D call. CDR1 is MGHDK and CDR2 is SYGVNS in the germline V gene. V was trimmed by 4 bases and J by 8 bases, leaving 14 bases between them. This CDR3 region has 14 residues.

The chain employs TRBV7-9 and TRBJ2-5, with a possible D match to TRBD1 (6 bases). This CDR3 has 14 residues. The germline gives CDR1 SEHNR, CDR2 FQNEAQ (reference sequence). Trimming removed 5 bases from V and 7 bases from J, with 17 bases in between. CDR3 DNA: TGTGCCAGCAGCCTACAGGGCCCCACAGGGACCCAGTACTTC. Residues: CASSLQGPTGTQYF.

This clonotype was seen a handful of times. The rearrangement uses TRBV7-9 and TRBJ2-7, with D hard to call. This CDR3 has 12 amino acids. V lost 5 bases and J 4 bases, leaving 9 bases between the germline ends. Germline-derived CDR1 and CDR2 are SEHNR and FQNEAQ (reference sequence). The CDR3 loop is CASSKAGYEQYF. The CDR3 nucleotides read TGTGCCAGCAGCAAGGCAGGTTACGAGCAGTACTTC.

The V call is TRBV5-4, the J call TRBJ2-5; D is ambiguous. In germline, CDR1 is SGHNT, CDR2 YYREEE (reference sequence). The CDR3 consists of 15 residues. Deletions cut 10 bases from V and 2 bases from J, with 21 bases between. This CDR3 is CAWSEGIWGQETQYF. CDR3 DNA: TGTGCCTGGAGTGAAGGAATTTGGGGTCAAGAGACCCAGTACTTC.

The V gene is TRBV14, the J gene TRBJ2-2; TRBD2 aligns across 10 bases. Germline-derived CDR1 and CDR2 are SGHDN and FVKESK. CDR3 length equals 16 residues. The J segment lost 4 bases and the V segment lost 1 base, leaving 3 bases of the junction unmatched. The CDR3 nucleotides read TGTGCCAGCAGCCAAGTAGAGCGGGAGGGCACCGGGGAGCTGTTTTTT. This translates into CASSQVEREGTGELFF.

As regards this clonotype: It may be a read error: a sequence one base away is much more abundant. This chain joins TRBV19 and TRBJ2-5; unclear D gene. V was clipped by 3 bases and J by 5 bases, with 16 bases between them. Germline V gene data show CDR1 as LNHDA and CDR2 as SQIVND (reference sequence). The CDR3 runs to 15 residues. The CDR3 protein is CASSIARPPEETQYF. The CDR3 DNA follows: TGTGCCAGTAGTATCGCCAGGCCTCCCGAGGAGACCCAGTACTTC.

A remark on this clonotype: This may stem from a read error, because a much larger clone lies one nucleotide away. The genes are TRBV20-1 and TRBJ1-3; D uncertain. The CDR3 runs to 13 residues. CDR1 is DFQATT, CDR2 SNEGSKA, per germline (reference sequence). CDR3 in DNA: TGCAGTACTAGGAAGGGCTCTGGAAACACCATATATTTT. Amino acids: CSTRKGSGNTIYF.

This clonotype was counted between two and nine times. The rearrangement joins TRBV20-1 to TRBJ1-2, with unresolved D. Trimming left V 2 bases short and J 7 bases short, with 8 bases between. The CDR3 runs to 11 residues. Germline loops: CDR1 DFQATT, CDR2 SNEGSKA (reference sequence). The CDR3: CSARIPGGYTF. CDR3 coding DNA: TGCAGTGCTAGAATCCCGGGTGGCTACACCTTC.

This clonotype was counted only a few times. The chain is built from TRBV24-1 and TRBJ2-7, with 11 positions matching TRBD2. The CDR3 contains 18 residues. The V gene's germline CDR1 is KGHDR and CDR2 SFDVKD. The V and J ends lost 0 bases and 2 bases, in that order; junction bases with no gene match: 8. The CDR3 DNA follows: TGTGCCACCAGTGATTTGACTAGCGGGAGTCCCGGCCCCTACGAGCAGTACTTC. Its translation is CATSDLTSGSPGPYEQYF.

The rearrangement links TRBV25-1 to TRBJ1-1; D gene unclear. The CDR3 consists of 15 residues. The ends were cut back, 6 bases at V and 2 bases at J, with 16 bases in the middle. CDR1 MGHDK and CDR2 SYGVNS come from the germline V gene. CDR3 loop: CASSGLDGINTEAFF. CDR3 sequence (DNA): TGTGCCAGCAGCGGTCTCGACGGAATCAACACTGAAGCTTTCTTT.

This clonotype appeared many times. V and J are TRBV29-1 and TRBJ2-7; D not certain. Trimming left V 0 bases short and J 3 bases short, with 12 bases between. Germline V gene data show CDR1 as SQVTM and CDR2 as ANQGSEA. The CDR3 has 14 residues. For the CDR3, the DNA is TGCAGCGTTGAAGACGATTGGCCAGGCTACGAGCAGTACTTC. Its protein is CSVEDDWPGYEQYF.

This clonotype was recorded many times. The V gene is TRBV29-1, the J gene TRBJ1-4; 9 nucleotides agree with TRBD1. J gave up 8 bases and V 7 bases, and 11 bases lay outside the gene matches. The CDR3 runs 14 residues. Germline V lookup: CDR1 SQVTM, CDR2 ANQGSEA. The CDR3 loop reads CSATGGQGSEKLFF. The CDR3 DNA is TGCAGCGCAACCGGGGGACAGGGAAGCGAAAAACTGTTTTTT.

The CDR3 DNA reads as TGTGCCTGGATAAGGGAGACCTCTGGAAACACCATATATTTT. This sequence encodes CAWIRETSGNTIYF. This chain links TRBV30 with TRBJ1-3; D unclear. Germline loops: CDR1 GTSNPN, CDR2 SVGIG (reference sequence). The V gene lost 4 bases and the J gene lost 0 bases, with 10 bases spanning the gap. The CDR3 is 14 amino acids.

This clonotype appeared once. The chain employs TRBV15 and TRBJ2-7; no clear D gene. Germline V CDR1 and CDR2: LNHNV, YYDKDF (reference sequence). The CDR3 contains 12 residues. V dropped 0 bases and J dropped 3 bases, with 3 bases sitting between them. CDR3: CATSRDLYEQYF. The DNA of the CDR3 is TGTGCCACCAGCAGAGACCTCTACGAGCAGTACTTC.

This clonotype turned up a few times. CDR3 in amino acids: CASSRASTDTQYF. The CDR3 DNA follows: TGTGCCAGTAGTAGGGCTAGCACAGATACGCAGTATTTT. This chain joins TRBV19 and TRBJ2-3, with unresolved D. Germline CDR1 is LNHDA and CDR2 is SQIVND (reference sequence). The CDR3 length is 13 residues. With 4 bases removed from V and 0 bases from J, the gap between germline ends came to 5 bases.

The CDR3 loop reads CASTPGRGRGTGELFF. DNA of the CDR3: TGTGCCAGCACCCCGGGGAGGGGCCGGGGCACCGGGGAGCTGTTTTTT. V gene TRBV7-9 combines with J gene TRBJ2-2; TRBD2 matches 7 bases. Losses at the gene ends were 7 bases for V and 4 bases for J; bases not matched to a gene: 12. Germline-derived CDR1 and CDR2 are SEHNR and FQNEAQ (reference sequence). CDR3 length: 16 residues.

This clonotype was seen repeatedly, ten times or more. The chain combines TRBV7-9 with TRBJ2-7, with a weak D call TRBD2 (5 bases). Germline V gene lookup returns CDR1 SEHNR and CDR2 FQNEAQ (reference sequence). Trimming stripped 5 bases from V and 6 bases from J, with 14 bases between. CDR3 length equals 13 residues. The CDR3 sequence: CASSPLRGVEQYF. The CDR3 nucleotides are TGTGCCAGCAGCCCCCTTCGGGGAGTCGAGCAGTACTTC.

This clonotype occurred many times. This chain connects TRBV10-1 to TRBJ1-1, with D possibly being TRBD1 (6 bases). The CDR3 totals 13 residues. CDR1 is WNHNN and CDR2 is SYGVQD in the germline V gene (reference sequence). The V and J ends lost 3 bases and 5 bases respectively, with 10 bases between them. CDR3 DNA: TGCGCCAGCAGTGACAGGGGTTCAACTGAAGCTTTCTTT. It specifies CASSDRGSTEAFF.

This clonotype was seen ten or more times. The J gene is TRBJ1-5, the V gene TRBV9; tentatively, D is TRBD1 (6 bases). V dropped 4 bases and J dropped 6 bases, with 17 bases sitting between them. Germline V gives CDR1 SGDLS, CDR2 YYNGEE. This CDR3 is built from 15 residues. In DNA form, the CDR3 reads TGTGCCAGCAGCCTGGACCTCGGAGGGGGTCAGCCCCAGCATTTT. Its translation: CASSLDLGGGQPQHF.

A remark on this clonotype: Sequence at one end of the junction differs from germline and may be a read error. The chain couples TRBV12-3 or TRBV12-4 to TRBJ1-4, with D possibly being TRBD1 (6 bases). The CDR3 totals 13 residues. The DNA of the CDR3 is TGTGCCAGCAGTTTTGGGGGCGGTGAAAAACCGTTTTTT. Translated: CASSFGGGEKPFF.

CDR3 in DNA: TGTGCCAGCAGCCAGGGGACTGGCTACACCTTC. It codes for CASSQGTGYTF. The chain employs TRBV9 and TRBJ1-2, with D perhaps TRBD1 (6 bases). Germline assignment: CDR1 SGDLS and CDR2 YYNGEE. The CDR3 loop spans 11 amino acids. Trimming pared 4 bases from V and 7 bases from J, leaving 8 bases between.

Concerning this clonotype: This may be a read error, as it is one base from a much larger clone. It is likely a read error, because the conserved phenylalanine at the end of the CDR3 is missing. The chain employs TRBV7-8 and TRBJ1-1, with 7 bases aligning to TRBD1. Trimming removed 1 base from V and 7 bases from J; junction bases left unmatched: 3. CDR3 length: 13 amino acids. Germline V gene lookup returns CDR1 SGHVS and CDR2 FQNEAQ. As DNA, the CDR3 is TGTGCCAGCAGCTTAGTAGGGGACAGTGAAGCTTTCCTT. It yields the protein CASSLVGDSEAFL.

A note on this clonotype: A much larger clone lies one base from this, so it may be a read error. The gene calls are TRBV12-3 or TRBV12-4 and TRBJ1-5; tentatively, D is TRBD1 (6 bases). The CDR3 covers 14 residues. The CDR3 nucleotides read TGTGCCATCAGTTTAGGGGGAGAGAATCAGCCCCAGCATTTT. Its translation is CAISLGGENQPQHF.

The chain employs TRBV7-9 and TRBJ2-7; maybe TRBD1 (5 bases). With 1 base removed from V and 4 bases from J, the gap between germline ends came to 11 bases. In germline, CDR1 is SEHNR, CDR2 FQNEAQ (reference sequence). This CDR3 contains 14 residues. This CDR3 is CASSLETARYEQYF. The CDR3 coding sequence is TGTGCCAGCAGCTTAGAGACAGCCAGATACGAGCAGTACTTC.

This clonotype came up many times. The genes are TRBV19 and TRBJ1-6, with D perhaps TRBD1 (5 bases). Germline CDR1 LNHDA, CDR2 SQIVND (reference sequence). The CDR3 sequence is 13 residues long. Between the trimmed V and J ends, which lost 8 bases and 5 bases, there was a span of 10 bases. In nucleotides, the CDR3 is TGTGCCAGTCGGGACGTCGATAATTCACCCCTCCACTTT. Protein product: CASRDVDNSPLHF.

The J gene is TRBJ2-7, the V gene TRBV19; D remains ambiguous. The CDR3 is 15 residues long. CDR1 and CDR2 (germline): LNHDA, SQIVND (reference sequence). V lost 5 bases and J 3 bases, leaving 17 bases between the germline ends. CDR3 sequence (DNA): TGTGCCAGTAGTGCCACTATAAGGGCGTTCTACGAGCAGTACTTC. Translation: CASSATIRAFYEQYF.